This T cell receptor beta chain was recovered during a study of blood T cells in healthy people across ages. Notes on the study in general: Unsorted PBMC input precluded a conclusive naive versus antigen-experienced comparison.

This clonotype occurred a few times. What it recognizes is unknown. Primed by a sample-barcoded 5' primer and a J-beta primer mix, a second PCR proceeded for 7 to 11 cycles. Each cDNA molecule carried a tag from a template-switch adaptor that contained 12 random nucleotides. A single record per CDR3 protein comes from TCRdb applying MiXCR to the 5' RACE reads. Of roughly 1.5 million distinct CDR3 sequences in the sample, roughly two fifths were seen once. Germline V lookup: CDR1 LGHNA, CDR2 YSLEER. V gave up 0 bases and J gave up 2 bases, with 8 bases separating them. CDR3 length equals 14 residues. What was sequenced was blood. V and J are TRBV4-3 and TRBJ2-7; D unresolved. The origin of this receptor is a woman under 30 in good health. In DNA form, the CDR3 reads TGCGCCAGCAGCCAAGATCCCTTTACCTACGAGCAGTACTTC. Translation gives CASSQDPFTYEQYF.